These 25 T cell receptor beta chains were all obtained from the same sample, sequenced in a study of cytomegalovirus exposure and HLA in healthy donors. The study ran its PCR with 60 Vbeta and 13 Jbeta primers. Sequencing used immunoSEQ multiplex PCR; TCRdb keeps in-frame clones, though not all of them. The ten top clones account for roughly 0.74%, within a sample of some 200,000 clones. Sequencing was carried out using PBMCs. The receptors here all came from a boy between 10 and 17 years old in good health and CMV-seronegative.

CDR3 protein: CTSSTRQGAKDTQYF. Here the CDR3 DNA reads TGCACCAGCAGCACCCGACAGGGGGCAAAAGATACGCAGTATTTT. This rearrangement joins TRBV1 to TRBJ2-3; TRBD1 is the table's D call, not checked against the DNA. TRBV1 represents a pseudogene. This CDR3 has 15 residues.

The chain combines TRBV29-1 with TRBJ1-2, with TRBD1 identical over 10 bases. The length of the CDR3 is 13 residues. The V segment lost 6 bases and the J segment 7 bases; nucleotides outside the gene matches: 8. Germline-derived CDR1 and CDR2 are SQVTM and ANQGSEA. The CDR3 DNA is TGCAGCGTACTTACCGGGACAGGGGTTGGCTACACCTTC. Amino acids: CSVLTGTGVGYTF.

V is TRBV11-2 and J is TRBJ1-1; D ambiguous. The V gene's germline CDR1 is SGHAT and CDR2 FQNNGV. The CDR3 runs 15 residues. Trimming shortened V by 4 bases and J by 1 base, and 13 bases separated the two germline ends. In DNA form, the CDR3 reads TGTGCCAGCAGCTCGAGGCCAGCAACGAACACTGAAGCTTTCTTT. It encodes CASSSRPATNTEAFF.

The V gene is TRBV5-1, the J gene TRBJ2-1; tentatively, D is TRBD2 (5 bases). V gave up 1 base and J gave up 8 bases, with 13 bases separating them. The CDR3 consists of 14 residues. The germline CDR1 and CDR2 sequences are SGHRS and YFSETQ. The CDR3 protein is CASSLWRVGYEQFF. In nucleotides, the CDR3 is TGCGCCAGCAGCTTGTGGCGGGTCGGGTATGAGCAGTTCTTC.

CDR3 in DNA: TGTGCCAGCAGCTTGTCGCGGGATGGAAACACCATATATTTT. Amino acids: CASSLSRDGNTIYF. The chain recombines TRBV7-2 with TRBJ1-3; no clear D. The CDR3 is 14 amino acids. V shed 3 bases and J shed 3 bases, with 9 bases lying between them. CDR1 is SGHTA and CDR2 is FQGNSA in the germline V gene.

The chain uses TRBV7-9 and TRBJ2-6; D not resolved. The CDR3 contains 17 residues. Germline CDR1 reads SEHNR; CDR2 reads FQNEAQ (reference sequence). The V gene lost 2 bases and the J gene lost 2 bases, with 13 bases spanning the gap. CDR3 bases: TGTGCCAGCAGCTTAATCCCACACCAGGCTGGGGCCAACGTCCTGACTTTC. It codes for CASSLIPHQAGANVLTF.

The chain joins TRBV7-3 to TRBJ2-3; weak D call: TRBD1 (6 bases). The CDR3 contains 14 residues. From germline, CDR1 is SGHTA and CDR2 FQGTGA. V dropped 4 bases and J dropped 5 bases, with 13 bases sitting between them. This CDR3 is CASSSYREIDTQYF. For the CDR3, the DNA is TGTGCCAGCAGCTCGTACAGGGAAATAGATACGCAGTATTTT.

On this clone itself: Other DNA sequences in the same sample also yield this CDR3. V is TRBV30 and J is TRBJ1-1; D is perhaps TRBD1 (6 bases). The V gene's germline CDR1 is GTSNPN and CDR2 SVGIG (reference sequence). With 8 bases removed from V and 2 bases from J, the gap between germline ends came to 15 bases. The CDR3 totals 13 residues. The CDR3 is CARRGQVNTEAFF. The CDR3 bases are TGTGCCAGAAGGGGACAAGTAAACACTGAAGCTTTCTTT.

V gene TRBV27 combines with J gene TRBJ2-5, with 8 nucleotides matching TRBD1. The assigned J gene may be wrong: the sequence end matches TRBJ2-7 better. The CDR3 sequence is 14 residues long. The germline V gene has CDR1 MNHEY and CDR2 SMNVEV (reference sequence). CDR3 sequence: CASSSGGGWNEQYF. The DNA for the CDR3 is TGTGCCAGCTCGTCAGGGGGCGGTTGGAACGAGCAGTACTTC.

This chain links TRBV7-8 with TRBJ1-5; 7 bases line up with TRBD1. The CDR3 spans 19 residues. The germline gives CDR1 SGHVS, CDR2 FQNEAQ. V dropped 6 bases and J dropped 3; count of bases not matched to a gene: 20. The CDR3 protein is CASSVARNSGQWINQPQHF. CDR3 coding DNA: TGTGCCAGCAGTGTCGCTAGAAACTCGGGACAGTGGATCAATCAGCCCCAGCATTTT.

J is TRBJ2-5 and V is TRBV25-1, with D possibly TRBD1 on 5 matching bases. The CDR3 is 16 residues long. V lost 4 bases, J lost 5 bases, and 20 bases lay in between. Germline lookup yields CDR1 MGHDK and CDR2 SYGVNS. The CDR3 sequence: CASSVPPRQGGETQYF. The CDR3, as DNA: TGTGCCAGCAGTGTCCCCCCAAGGCAGGGCGGCGAGACCCAGTACTTC. Full variable domain (rest looked up from reference TRBV25-1 and TRBJ2-5): EADIYQTPRYLVIGTGKKITLECSQTMGHDKMYWYQQDPGMELHLIHYSYGVNSTEKGDLSSESTVSRIRTEHFPLTLESARPSHTSQYLCASSVPPRQGGETQYFGPGTRLLVL.

This chain connects TRBV5-1 to TRBJ2-7, with D perhaps matching TRBD2 (5 bases). The CDR3 loop spans 16 amino acids. Germline CDR1 reads SGHRS; CDR2 reads YFSETQ. V shed 3 bases and J shed 2 bases, with 18 bases lying between them. The CDR3, as DNA: TGCGCCAGCAGCTGGGGAGAAGAGCTCCGTACCTACGAGCAGTACTTC. Translated, it gives CASSWGEELRTYEQYF.

The chain links TRBV7-2 to TRBJ1-5; a possible D gene is TRBD1 (5 bases). Germline loops: CDR1 SGHTA, CDR2 FQGNSA. This CDR3 spans 16 amino acids. V was pared by 1 base and J by 3 bases, with 13 bases between. CDR3 in amino acids: CASSLVPRALNQPQHF. The DNA for the CDR3 is TGTGCCAGCAGCTTAGTCCCCAGGGCGCTCAATCAGCCCCAGCATTTT.

The chain employs TRBV6-4 and TRBJ2-1; 9 nucleotides line up with TRBD2. The CDR3 spans 14 residues. Germline CDR1 MRHNA, CDR2 SNTAGT. The V gene end was trimmed by 2 bases and the J gene end by 6 bases; junction bases not matched to a gene: 2. Written as DNA, the CDR3 is TGTGCCAGCAGTGACGGCGGGGGGGCCAATGAGCAGTTCTTC. It yields the protein CASSDGGGANEQFF.

The genes are TRBV5-4 and TRBJ1-1; D uncertain. Germline CDR1 and CDR2: SGHNT and YYREEE (reference sequence). The CDR3 loop spans 13 amino acids. Deletions cut 3 bases from V and 7 bases from J, with 13 bases between. This CDR3 reads CASSYGSTSEAFF. The CDR3 region has the DNA TGTGCCAGCAGCTATGGGTCGACTAGTGAAGCTTTCTTT.

The chain has TRBV9 and TRBJ1-2; TRBD1 agrees at 7 bases. The J segment lost 8 bases and the V segment lost 0 bases, leaving 13 bases of the junction unmatched. The CDR3 runs to 16 residues. The germline CDR1 and CDR2 sequences are SGDLS and YYNGEE. CDR3 bases: TGTGCCAGCAGCGTAGCTACAGGGGCCGGGATTGTCGGCTACACCTTC. Its translation: CASSVATGAGIVGYTF.

This sequence joins TRBV30 and TRBJ2-1, with D perhaps matching TRBD2 (7 bases). Trimming removed 3 bases at V and 2 bases at J, with 17 bases between. The length of the CDR3 is 16 residues. Germline CDR1 reads GTSNPN; CDR2 reads SVGIG (reference sequence). The CDR3 protein is CAWSDPAGATYNEQFF. The CDR3 nucleotides are TGTGCCTGGAGCGACCCTGCGGGGGCGACCTACAATGAGCAGTTCTTC.

The chain carries TRBV5-6 and TRBJ2-3; D call uncertain. CDR1 and CDR2 (germline): SGHDT, YYEEEE. The germline V and J ends were trimmed by 2 bases and 1 base, with 5 bases remaining between them. This CDR3 has 13 residues. The CDR3 sequence is CASSFEGTDTQYF. The CDR3 bases are TGTGCCAGCAGCTTTGAGGGCACAGATACGCAGTATTTT.

The genes are TRBV6-1 and TRBJ1-2, with a tentative D call TRBD1 (6 bases). The length of the CDR3 is 13 residues. The germline gives CDR1 MNHNS, CDR2 SASEGT. V lost 7 bases and J 7 bases, leaving 16 bases between the germline ends. CDR3 protein: CASNLGGASGYTF. The DNA for the CDR3 is TGTGCCAGCAACCTGGGGGGGGCTAGTGGCTACACCTTC.

The chain employs TRBV5-1 and TRBJ2-1; 12 bases are shared with TRBD1. The CDR3 loop spans 15 amino acids. From germline, CDR1 is SGHRS and CDR2 YFSETQ. After removal of 3 bases from V and 6 bases from J, the junction contained 4 bases not matched to a gene. Here the CDR3 reads CASSSGQGAANEQFF. CDR3 nucleotide sequence: TGCGCCAGCAGCTCGGGACAGGGGGCGGCCAATGAGCAGTTCTTC.

The rearrangement joins TRBV5-6 to TRBJ2-3; D not resolved. CDR1 is SGHDT and CDR2 is YYEEEE in the germline V gene. The CDR3 contains 12 residues. Deletions cut 2 bases from V and 6 bases from J, with 7 bases between. In DNA, the CDR3 is TGTGCCAGCAGCTTTTCCGTTGATACGCAGTATTTT. It yields the protein CASSFSVDTQYF.

The V gene is TRBV4-1, the J gene TRBJ1-2; D is ambiguous. Trimming cost V 0 bases and J 2 bases, with 10 bases left between them. Germline CDR1 MGHRA, CDR2 YSYEKL. This CDR3 is built from 15 residues. CDR3 DNA sequence: TGCGCCAGCAGCCAAGAAGGCGGCAGAAACTATGGCTACACCTTC. This sequence encodes CASSQEGGRNYGYTF.

The rearrangement links TRBV11-2 to TRBJ2-7, with 7 positions matching TRBD1. J gave up 1 base and V 3 bases, and 9 bases lay outside the gene matches. This CDR3 comprises 16 residues. Germline V lookup: CDR1 SGHAT, CDR2 FQNNGV. DNA for the CDR3: TGTGCCAGCAGCTTCGAGGGGGCAGGGATATCCTACGAGCAGTACTTC. It codes for CASSFEGAGISYEQYF.

The CDR3 region is CASSKTLAANRDTIYF. The CDR3 nucleotides read TGTGCCAGTAGTAAAACTTTGGCGGCGAATCGGGACACCATATATTTT. The chain joins TRBV19 to TRBJ1-3; no reliable D call. From germline, CDR1 is LNHDA and CDR2 SQIVND (reference sequence). V lost 4 bases, J lost 8 bases, and 21 bases lay in between. The CDR3 is made up of 16 amino acids. Together with reference TRBV19 and TRBJ1-3, the CDR3 gives the full variable domain: DGGITQSPKYLFRKEGQNVTLSCEQNLNHDAMYWYRQDPGQGLRLIYYSQIVNDFQKGDIAEGYSVSREKKESFPLTVTSAQKNPTAFYLCASSKTLAANRDTIYFGEGSWLTVV.

The DNA of the CDR3 is TGTGCCAGCAGCGCAACAACTAGGACCGGGGAGCTGTTTTTT. This gives the protein CASSATTRTGELFF. V gene TRBV7-2 combines with J gene TRBJ2-2; D possibly corresponds to TRBD2 (5 bases). The CDR3 totals 14 residues. Trimming took 5 bases from V and 5 from J, leaving 12 bases between them. Germline loops: CDR1 SGHTA, CDR2 FQGNSA.